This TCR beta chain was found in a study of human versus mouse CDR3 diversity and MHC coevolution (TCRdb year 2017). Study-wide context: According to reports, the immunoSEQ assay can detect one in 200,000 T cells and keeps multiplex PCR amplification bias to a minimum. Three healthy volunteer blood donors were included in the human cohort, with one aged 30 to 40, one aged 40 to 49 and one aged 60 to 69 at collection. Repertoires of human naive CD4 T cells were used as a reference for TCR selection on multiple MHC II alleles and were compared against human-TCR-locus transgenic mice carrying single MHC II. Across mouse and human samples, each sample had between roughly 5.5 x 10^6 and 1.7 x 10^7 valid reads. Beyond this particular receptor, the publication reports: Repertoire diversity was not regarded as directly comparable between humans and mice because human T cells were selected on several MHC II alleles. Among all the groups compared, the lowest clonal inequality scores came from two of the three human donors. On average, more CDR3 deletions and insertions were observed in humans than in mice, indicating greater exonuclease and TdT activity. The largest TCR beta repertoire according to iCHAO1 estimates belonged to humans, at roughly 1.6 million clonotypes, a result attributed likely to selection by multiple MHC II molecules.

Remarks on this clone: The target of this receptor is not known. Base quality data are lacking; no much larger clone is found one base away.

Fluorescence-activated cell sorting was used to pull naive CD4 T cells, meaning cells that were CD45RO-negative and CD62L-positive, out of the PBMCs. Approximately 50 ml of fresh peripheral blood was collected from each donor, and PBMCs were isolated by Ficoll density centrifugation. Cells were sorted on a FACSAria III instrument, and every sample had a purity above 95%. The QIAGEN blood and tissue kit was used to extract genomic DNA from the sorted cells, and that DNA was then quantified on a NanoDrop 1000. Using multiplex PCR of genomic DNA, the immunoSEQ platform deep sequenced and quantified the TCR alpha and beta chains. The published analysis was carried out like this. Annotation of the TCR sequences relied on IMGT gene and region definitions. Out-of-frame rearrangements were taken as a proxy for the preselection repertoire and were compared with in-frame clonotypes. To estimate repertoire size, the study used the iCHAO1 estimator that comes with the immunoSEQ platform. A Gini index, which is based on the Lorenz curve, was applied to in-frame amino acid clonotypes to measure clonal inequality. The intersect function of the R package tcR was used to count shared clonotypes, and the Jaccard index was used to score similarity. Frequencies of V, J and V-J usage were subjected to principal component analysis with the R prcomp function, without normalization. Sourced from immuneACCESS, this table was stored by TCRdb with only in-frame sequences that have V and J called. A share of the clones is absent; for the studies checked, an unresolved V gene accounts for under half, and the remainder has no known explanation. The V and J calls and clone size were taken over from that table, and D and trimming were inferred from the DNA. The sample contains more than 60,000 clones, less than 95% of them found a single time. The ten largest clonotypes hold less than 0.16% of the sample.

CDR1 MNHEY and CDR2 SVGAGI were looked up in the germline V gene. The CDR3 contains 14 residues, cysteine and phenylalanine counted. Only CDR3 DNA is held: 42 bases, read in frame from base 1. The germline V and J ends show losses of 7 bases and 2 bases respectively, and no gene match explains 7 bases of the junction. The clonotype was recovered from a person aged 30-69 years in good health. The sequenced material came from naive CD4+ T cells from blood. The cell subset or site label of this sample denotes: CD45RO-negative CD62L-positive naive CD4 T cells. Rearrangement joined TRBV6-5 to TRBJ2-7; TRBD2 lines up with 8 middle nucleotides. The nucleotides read TGTGCCAGCACACCACTAGCGGCGACCTACGAGCAGTACTTC. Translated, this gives CASTPLAATYEQYF.